Below, 5 T cell receptor beta chains from the same sample are listed, as sequenced in a study of shared clonotypes between healthy human individuals. The repertoire was sequenced with immunoSEQ multiplex PCR; TCRdb's copy has only in-frame clones and lacks some. The sample yields millions of clones, around nine tenths seen once. Sequencing input: naive CD4+ T cells sorted from blood. Documented subset: CD45RA+ positively selected. All receptors derive from a man aged 18-30 years in good health.

The V call is TRBV19, the J call TRBJ1-5; TRBD1 matches 7 bases. Germline CDR1 and CDR2: LNHDA and SQIVND (reference sequence). The trim removed 7 bases at V and 2 bases at J, leaving 8 bases unmatched. The CDR3 contains 15 residues. CDR3 in amino acids: CASTRTGSRNQPQHF. The CDR3 nucleotides are TGTGCCAGTACCCGGACAGGTTCGCGCAATCAGCCCCAGCATTTT.

The rearrangement joins TRBV6-6 to TRBJ2-7; 10 nucleotides agree with TRBD1. The CDR3 has 15 residues. V was clipped by 2 bases and J by 3 bases; unmatched bases: 4. CDR1 is MNHNY, CDR2 SVGAGI, per germline (reference sequence). CDR3 in amino acids: CASSYLGQGFYEQYF. CDR3 sequence (DNA): TGTGCCAGCAGTTACCTGGGACAGGGGTTCTACGAGCAGTACTTC.

This clone was observed a single time. The chain recombines TRBV2 with TRBJ2-5, with D perhaps TRBD1 (6 bases). Germline values: CDR1 SNHLY, CDR2 FYNNEI. CDR3 size: 13 residues. The V end was cut by 6 bases, the J end by 4 bases, with 12 bases between. CDR3 region: CASRGDMRETQYF. The CDR3, as DNA: TGTGCCAGCAGAGGGGACATGCGAGAGACCCAGTACTTC.

This chain joins TRBV29-1 and TRBJ2-1; maybe TRBD2 (5 bases). Germline CDR1 reads SQVTM; CDR2 reads ANQGSEA. Trimming cost V 8 bases and J 4 bases, with 12 bases left between them. The length of the CDR3 is 12 residues. Written as DNA, the CDR3 is TGCAGCCTCGGGGTGGGGTACAATGAGCAGTTCTTC. Its translation is CSLGVGYNEQFF.

V usage is TRBV29-1 and J usage is TRBJ2-1; TRBD1 matches 8 bases. Germline V gives CDR1 SQVTM, CDR2 ANQGSEA. Trimming removed 0 bases from V and 7 bases from J; junction bases left unmatched: 11. The CDR3 is 16 residues long. The CDR3 protein is CSVEDWRQGARNEQFF. The CDR3 region has the DNA TGCAGCGTTGAAGATTGGCGCCAGGGGGCGCGGAATGAGCAGTTCTTC.